This T cell receptor beta chain originates from a study of T-cell memory formation after mild COVID-19. This clonotype was seen at least ten times. This CDR3 contains 13 residues. The germline V and J ends were trimmed by 0 bases and 1 base, with 3 bases remaining between them. From 5'RACE with constant-segment primers came TCR alpha and TCR beta cDNA libraries that carried sample barcodes and UMIs. TCRdb itself ran the 5' RACE reads through MiXCR, one entry per CDR3 protein. The table has more than 450,000 distinct CDR3 sequences, 15% to 20% seen once; the top ten hold around 11%. Sequencing was carried out using PBMCs or a T cell subset sorted from them (not recorded which). The origin of this receptor is an adult woman who had mild COVID-19 (a few samples of this study predate the infection). Cell type and time point are not known. V gene TRBV12-3 or TRBV12-4 combines with J gene TRBJ1-1; D is unclear. The CDR3 DNA follows: TGTGCCAGCAGTTTAGCACAGAACACTGAAGCTTTCTTT. The encoded protein is CASSLAQNTEAFF.